These 20 T cell receptor beta chains originate from one sample sequenced in a study of PD-1 blockade in classical Hodgkin lymphoma (dated by TCRdb to 2018 to 2021). The library was made by the immunoSEQ multiplex PCR assay. The table comes from immuneACCESS by way of TCRdb, which keeps in-frame sequences with V and J called. Part of the clones is missing from these tables; in studies checked, under half for an unresolved V gene and the rest for unknown reasons. For this sample there are around 40,000 clones; about 77% appear just once. Around 15% of the sample is in the top ten clones. The time point label, as the study defines it: cycle 1 day 1 (C1D1), immediately before nivolumab initiation. Relapse after autologous stem cell transplantation had occurred in all trial patients, and cohorts A, B and C were distinguished by prior brentuximab vedotin exposure. The starting material was peripheral blood mononuclear cells (PBMCs), obtained at baseline. These receptors all stem from a human donor with classical Hodgkin lymphoma.

This clone was observed a handful of times. The rearrangement uses TRBV9 and TRBJ2-2, with unresolved D. This CDR3 comprises 14 residues. Trimming left V 1 base short and J 7 bases short, with 11 bases between. From germline, CDR1 is SGDLS and CDR2 YYNGEE. The CDR3 DNA reads as TGTGCCAGCAGCGTAAGCTCGGGCGGCGGGGAGCTGTTTTTT. Encoded protein: CASSVSSGGGELFF.

This chain joins TRBV20-1 and TRBJ1-2, with 8 bases fitting TRBD1. V lost 6 bases to trimming and J lost 8 bases; unmatched junction nucleotides: 5. The CDR3 has 11 amino acids. Germline CDR1 reads DFQATT; CDR2 reads SNEGSKA (reference sequence). In DNA, the CDR3 is TGCAGTGCCACTGGGACAGGCGGCTACACCTTC. This gives the protein CSATGTGGYTF.

V gene TRBV7-9 combines with J gene TRBJ2-2; 10 bases match TRBD2. CDR1 and CDR2 from the germline V gene are SEHNR and FQNEAQ (reference sequence). The CDR3 spans 16 residues. Trimming at V came to 5 bases and at J to 2 bases, leaving 5 bases not matched to a gene. The CDR3 sequence is CASSSSGGPNTGELFF. DNA of the CDR3: TGTGCCAGCAGCAGTAGCGGGGGGCCCAACACCGGGGAGCTGTTTTTT.

The CDR3 protein is CASHQRIYGYTF. The CDR3 DNA reads TGTGCCAGCCATCAAAGAATCTATGGCTACACCTTC. The chain is built from TRBV2 and TRBJ1-2; D remains ambiguous. The germline V gene has CDR1 SNHLY and CDR2 FYNNEI. This CDR3 contains 12 residues. Trimming took off 8 bases at V and 4 bases at J, with 11 bases between the two ends. Drawing the rest from reference TRBV2 and TRBJ1-2, the complete variable domain is EPEVTQTPSHQVTQMGQEVILRCVPISNHLYFYWYRQILGQKVEFLVSFYNNEISEKSEIFDDQFSVERPDGSNFTLKIRSTKLEDSAMYFCASHQRIYGYTFGSGTRLTVV.

This clone was picked up one time. V and J are TRBV2 and TRBJ1-3, with 7 bases identical to TRBD1. V was clipped by 4 bases and J by 4 bases; unmatched bases: 4. CDR1 and CDR2 from the germline V gene are SNHLY and FYNNEI. This CDR3 comprises 14 residues. The CDR3 loop is CASSAQGQGNTIYF. The DNA for the CDR3 is TGTGCCAGCAGTGCCCAGGGACAGGGAAACACCATATATTTT.

This clone was detected a few times. The chain has TRBV5-5 and TRBJ2-7, with 10 bases aligning to TRBD1. The CDR3 sequence is 14 residues long. Trimming took 4 bases from V and 3 from J; bases not matched to a gene: 4. Germline V lookup: CDR1 SGHKS, CDR2 YYEKEE (reference sequence). CDR3 nucleotides: TGTGCCAGCAGCCCGGGACAGGGGATCTACGAGCAGTACTTC. It is translated as CASSPGQGIYEQYF.

This chain joins TRBV18 and TRBJ2-7, with D possibly being TRBD1 (6 bases). Trimming shortened V by 1 base and J by 4 bases, and 17 bases separated the two germline ends. The CDR3 loop spans 16 amino acids. Germline CDR1 is KGHSH and CDR2 is LQKENI. CDR3 nucleotides: TGTGCCAGCTCACCACGAGATAGCAGGGGTAAATACGAGCAGTACTTC. Translating it yields CASSPRDSRGKYEQYF.

This clone was found many times. The rearrangement joins TRBV18 to TRBJ1-4; D ambiguous. The CDR3 sequence is 17 residues long. V dropped 3 bases and J dropped 4 bases, with 18 bases sitting between them. CDR1 is KGHSH, CDR2 LQKENI, per germline. CDR3 bases: TGTGCCAGCTCACCTTACGCGGGCTCGGACTATAATGAAAAACTGTTTTTT. This codes for CASSPYAGSDYNEKLFF. Looking up the rest from reference TRBV18 and TRBJ1-4 gives the full variable domain: NAGVMQNPRHLVRRRGQEARLRCSPMKGHSHVYWYRQLPEEGLKFMVYLQKENIIDESGMPKERFSAEFPKEGPSILRIQQVVRGDSAAYFCASSPYAGSDYNEKLFFGSGTQLSVL.

The chain links TRBV27 to TRBJ2-3; 8 positions match TRBD1. The V gene end was trimmed by 6 bases and the J gene end by 3 bases; junction bases not matched to a gene: 5. The CDR3 is 14 amino acids. CDR1 and CDR2 (germline): MNHEY, SMNVEV (reference sequence). The CDR3 sequence: CASRWDRRTDTQYF. The CDR3 nucleotides read TGTGCCAGCAGGTGGGACAGGCGTACAGATACGCAGTATTTT.

The chain links TRBV10-2 to TRBJ2-5; D perhaps matches TRBD1 (6 bases). This CDR3 region has 14 residues. CDR1 WSHSY and CDR2 SAAADI come from the germline V gene. Trimming shortened V by 0 bases and J by 6 bases, and 11 bases separated the two germline ends. DNA of the CDR3: TGCGCCAGCAGTGAGTCGAGTCAGGGGAAGACCCAGTACTTC. It is translated as CASSESSQGKTQYF.

This chain connects TRBV6-5 to TRBJ2-3; D not resolved. Germline CDR1 MNHEY, CDR2 SVGAGI. V lost 7 bases and J lost 2, with 13 bases in between. The CDR3 covers 14 residues. In DNA form, the CDR3 reads TGTGCCAGCACCGACTCAGGATACACAGATACGCAGTATTTT. Residues: CASTDSGYTDTQYF.

This sequence joins TRBV7-2 and TRBJ1-4; D remains ambiguous. Germline loops: CDR1 SGHTA, CDR2 FQGNSA. Between the trimmed V and J ends, which lost 6 bases and 4 bases, there was a span of 15 bases. The length of the CDR3 is 15 residues. The CDR3 loop is CASSQDGSLNEKLFF. As DNA, the CDR3 is TGTGCCAGCAGTCAAGATGGGTCCCTTAATGAAAAACTGTTTTTT.

This clone was seen a single time. Additional DNA sequences in this sample encode the identical CDR3. In nucleotides, the CDR3 is TGTGCCAGCAGCGTAGGGACAGGTCCCTACGAGCAGTACTTC. Its protein is CASSVGTGPYEQYF. The chain recombines TRBV9 with TRBJ2-7, with 7 positions matching TRBD1. CDR3 length: 14 residues. Germline trimming cut 0 bases from V and 2 bases from J; bases unmatched to any gene: 2. Germline-derived CDR1 and CDR2 are SGDLS and YYNGEE.

The chain employs TRBV4-3 and TRBJ2-3; 7 positions agree with TRBD2. The V gene end was trimmed by 1 base and the J gene end by 2 bases; junction bases not matched to a gene: 6. This CDR3 contains 16 residues. Germline V lookup: CDR1 LGHNA, CDR2 YSLEER. CDR3 residues: CASSQGDSGPTDTQYF. The CDR3 DNA reads TGCGCCAGCAGCCAAGGGGATAGCGGGCCCACAGATACGCAGTATTTT.

The chain employs TRBV11-2 and TRBJ2-3, with 8 bases matching TRBD2. This CDR3 is 15 amino acids long. The V and J ends lost 1 base and 1 base, in that order; junction bases with no gene match: 1. The germline CDR1 and CDR2 sequences are SGHAT and FQNNGV. CDR3 sequence reads: CASSLGTSRTDTQYF. In DNA, the CDR3 is TGTGCCAGCAGCTTAGGGACTAGCCGCACAGATACGCAGTATTTT.

The chain is built from TRBV4-2 and TRBJ1-2; D not resolved. V shed 1 base and J shed 5 bases, with 17 bases lying between them. CDR1 is LGHNA and CDR2 is YNFKEQ in the germline V gene. The CDR3 extends over 16 amino acids. The CDR3 DNA reads TGTGCCAGCAGCCAAGGGGTCGGCAGGCCGGAGTATGGCTACACCTTC. Translated: CASSQGVGRPEYGYTF.

The rearrangement links TRBV2 to TRBJ2-7; D call uncertain. Germline loops: CDR1 SNHLY, CDR2 FYNNEI. The CDR3 loop spans 12 amino acids. V lost 6 bases and J lost 1, with 7 bases in between. The CDR3 region has the DNA TGTGCCAGCAGGGCCAGTTCCTACGAGCAGTACTTC. Amino acids: CASRASSYEQYF.

The chain joins TRBV7-9 to TRBJ2-7; tentatively, D is TRBD2 (6 bases). The CDR3 runs 11 residues. CDR1 and CDR2 from the germline V gene are SEHNR and FQNEAQ (reference sequence). Trimming cost V 5 bases and J 7 bases, with 9 bases left between them. The CDR3, as DNA: TGTGCCAGCAGCCTTCGGGGGGAGCAGTACTTC. This encodes CASSLRGEQYF.

The V call is TRBV4-2, the J call TRBJ2-4; 11 bases are shared with TRBD2. V gave up 3 bases and J gave up 1 base; unmatched junction bases: 11. Germline lookup yields CDR1 LGHNA and CDR2 YNFKEQ. The CDR3 covers 19 residues. DNA of the CDR3: TGTGCCAGCAGCCAGGAGGTAGCGGGGGGGCTTCGGGCCAAAAACATTCAGTACTTC. Its protein product is CASSQEVAGGLRAKNIQYF.

The V call is TRBV28, the J call TRBJ2-3, with 12 nucleotides matching TRBD2. The CDR3 runs 17 residues. The trim removed 4 bases at V and 4 bases at J, leaving 9 bases unmatched. From germline, CDR1 is MDHEN and CDR2 SYDVKM. The chain's CDR3 is CASSSPASGGVSDTQYF. The CDR3 DNA sequence: TGTGCCAGCAGTTCCCCCGCTAGCGGGGGGGTATCAGATACGCAGTATTTT.